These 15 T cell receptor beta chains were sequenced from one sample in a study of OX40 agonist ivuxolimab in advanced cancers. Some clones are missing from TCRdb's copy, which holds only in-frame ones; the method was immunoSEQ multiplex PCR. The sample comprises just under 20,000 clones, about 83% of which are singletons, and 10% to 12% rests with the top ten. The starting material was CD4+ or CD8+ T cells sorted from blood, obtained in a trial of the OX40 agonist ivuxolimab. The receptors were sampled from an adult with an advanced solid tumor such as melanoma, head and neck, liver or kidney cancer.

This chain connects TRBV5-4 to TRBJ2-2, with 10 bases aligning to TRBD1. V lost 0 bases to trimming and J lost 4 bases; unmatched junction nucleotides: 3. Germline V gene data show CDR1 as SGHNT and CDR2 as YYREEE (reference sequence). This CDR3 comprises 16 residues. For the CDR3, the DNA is TGTGCCAGCAGCTTGGTGAGGACAGGGGGCACCGGGGAGCTGTTTTTT. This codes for CASSLVRTGGTGELFF.

CDR3 protein: CASSLVTGGNIQYF. The DNA for the CDR3 is TGTGCCAGCAGCCTAGTGACAGGGGGGAACATTCAGTACTTC. V gene TRBV7-3 combines with J gene TRBJ2-4, with 9 bases fitting TRBD1. CDR3 size: 14 residues. Germline CDR1 and CDR2: SGHTA and FQGTGA. The trim removed 5 bases at V and 7 bases at J, leaving 6 bases unmatched.

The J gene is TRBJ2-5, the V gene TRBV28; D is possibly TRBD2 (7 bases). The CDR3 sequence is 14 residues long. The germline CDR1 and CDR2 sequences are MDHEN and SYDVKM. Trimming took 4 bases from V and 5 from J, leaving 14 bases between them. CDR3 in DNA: TGTGCCAGCAGTTACAGGGAGGGAAGGGAGACCCAGTACTTC. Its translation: CASSYREGRETQYF.

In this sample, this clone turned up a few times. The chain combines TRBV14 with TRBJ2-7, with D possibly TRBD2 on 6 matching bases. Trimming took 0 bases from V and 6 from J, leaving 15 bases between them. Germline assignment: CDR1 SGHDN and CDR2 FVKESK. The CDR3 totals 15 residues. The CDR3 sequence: CASSQDGGALREQYF. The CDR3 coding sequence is TGTGCCAGCAGCCAAGATGGAGGGGCTCTACGCGAGCAGTACTTC.

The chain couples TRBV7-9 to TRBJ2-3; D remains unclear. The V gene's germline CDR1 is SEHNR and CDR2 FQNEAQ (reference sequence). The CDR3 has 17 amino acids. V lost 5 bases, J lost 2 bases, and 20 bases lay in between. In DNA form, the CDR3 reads TGTGCCAGCAGCCCCCTAATTGCAGGACCCTCCACAGATACGCAGTATTTT. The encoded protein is CASSPLIAGPSTDTQYF.

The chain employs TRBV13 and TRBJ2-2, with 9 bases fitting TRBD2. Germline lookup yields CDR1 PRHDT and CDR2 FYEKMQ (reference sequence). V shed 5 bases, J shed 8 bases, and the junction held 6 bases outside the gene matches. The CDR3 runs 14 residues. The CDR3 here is CASSRSGRGGELFF. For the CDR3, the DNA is TGTGCCAGCAGCCGTAGCGGGAGAGGGGGGGAGCTGTTTTTT. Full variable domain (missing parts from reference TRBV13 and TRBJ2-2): AAGVIQSPRHLIKEKRETATLKCYPIPRHDTVYWYQQGPGQDPQFLISFYEKMQSDKGSIPDRFSAQQFSDYHSELNMSSLELGDSALYFCASSRSGRGGELFFGEGSRLTVL.

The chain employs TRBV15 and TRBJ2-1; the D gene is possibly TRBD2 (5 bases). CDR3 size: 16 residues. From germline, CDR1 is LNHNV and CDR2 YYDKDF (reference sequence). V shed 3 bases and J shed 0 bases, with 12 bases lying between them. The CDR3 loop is CATSRRTGSSYNEQFF. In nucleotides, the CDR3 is TGTGCCACCAGCAGGAGGACGGGAAGCTCCTACAATGAGCAGTTCTTC.

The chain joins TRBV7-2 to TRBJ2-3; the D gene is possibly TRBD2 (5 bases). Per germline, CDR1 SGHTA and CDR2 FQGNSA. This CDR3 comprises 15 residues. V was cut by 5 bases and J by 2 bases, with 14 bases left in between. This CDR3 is CASSPSGDYTDTQYF. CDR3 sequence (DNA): TGTGCCAGCAGCCCAAGCGGAGACTACACAGATACGCAGTATTTT.

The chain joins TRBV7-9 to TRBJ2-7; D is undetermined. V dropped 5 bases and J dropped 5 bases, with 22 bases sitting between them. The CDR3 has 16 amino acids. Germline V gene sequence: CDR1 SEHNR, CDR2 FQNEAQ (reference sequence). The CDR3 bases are TGTGCCAGCAGCCCCCGAGGAAAGGGTATTCGGGACGAGCAGTACTTC. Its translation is CASSPRGKGIRDEQYF.

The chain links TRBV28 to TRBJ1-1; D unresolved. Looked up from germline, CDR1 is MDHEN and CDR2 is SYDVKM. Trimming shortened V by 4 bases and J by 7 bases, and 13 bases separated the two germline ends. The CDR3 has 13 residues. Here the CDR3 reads CASSSTRRLEAFF. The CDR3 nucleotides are TGTGCCAGCAGTTCCACTCGGCGCCTTGAAGCTTTCTTT.

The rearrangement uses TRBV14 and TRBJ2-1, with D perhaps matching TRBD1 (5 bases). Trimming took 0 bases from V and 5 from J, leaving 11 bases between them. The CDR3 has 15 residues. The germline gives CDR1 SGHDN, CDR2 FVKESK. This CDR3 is CASSQDLSGHNEQFF. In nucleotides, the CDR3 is TGTGCCAGCAGCCAAGATCTCTCAGGGCACAATGAGCAGTTCTTC.

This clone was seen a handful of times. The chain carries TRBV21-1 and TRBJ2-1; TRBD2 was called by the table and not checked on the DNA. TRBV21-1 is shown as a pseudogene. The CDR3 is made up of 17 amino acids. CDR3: CASSKARTNFSYNEQFF. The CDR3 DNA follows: TGTGCCAGCAGCAAAGCGCGGACTAACTTCTCTTACAATGAGCAGTTCTTC.

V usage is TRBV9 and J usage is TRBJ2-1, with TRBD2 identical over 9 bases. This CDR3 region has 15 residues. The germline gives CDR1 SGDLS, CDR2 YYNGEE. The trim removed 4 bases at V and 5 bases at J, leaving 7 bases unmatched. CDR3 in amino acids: CASSPSLAGNNEQFF. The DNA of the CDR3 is TGTGCCAGCAGCCCCTCGCTAGCGGGGAACAATGAGCAGTTCTTC. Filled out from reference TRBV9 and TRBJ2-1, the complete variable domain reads DSGVTQTPKHLITATGQRVTLRCSPRSGDLSVYWYQQSLDQGLQFLIQYYNGEERAKGNILERFSAQQFPDLHSELNLSSLELGDSALYFCASSPSLAGNNEQFFGPGTRLTVL.

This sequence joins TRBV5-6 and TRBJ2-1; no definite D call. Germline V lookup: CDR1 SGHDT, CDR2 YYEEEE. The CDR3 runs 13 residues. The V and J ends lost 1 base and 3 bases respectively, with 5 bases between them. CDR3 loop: CASSLSIYNEQFF. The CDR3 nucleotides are TGTGCCAGCAGCTTGAGTATCTACAATGAGCAGTTCTTC.

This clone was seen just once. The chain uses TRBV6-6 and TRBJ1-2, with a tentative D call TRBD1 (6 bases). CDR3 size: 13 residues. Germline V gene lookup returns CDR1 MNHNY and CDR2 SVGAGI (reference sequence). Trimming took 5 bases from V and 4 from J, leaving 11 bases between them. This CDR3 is CASSGGQLYGYTF. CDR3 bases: TGTGCCAGCAGTGGGGGCCAACTCTATGGCTACACCTTC.